The 27 T cell receptor beta chains in this list originate from one sample, sequenced in a study of T cells in Graves' hyperthyroidism and ophthalmopathy. Amplification of TCR beta CDR3 regions was performed using RNA transcripts as template. TCR CDR3 regions were first amplified by RT-PCR with HTBI primers. TCRdb reprocessed the multiplex PCR reads via MiXCR and lists one record per CDR3 protein. Of under 400,000 distinct CDR3 sequences in the sample, over 12% are singletons; the top ten hold approximately 19%. Sequencing input: blood. The receptors derive from an older woman with Graves' ophthalmopathy.

This clonotype came up many times. The V gene is TRBV7-2, the J gene TRBJ2-3; TRBD1 aligns across 9 bases. Germline CDR1 and CDR2: SGHTA and FQGNSA. V lost 5 bases, J lost 2 bases, and 2 bases stayed unmatched. The CDR3 contains 14 residues. As DNA, the CDR3 is TGTGCCAGCAGCATACAGGGGGCCACAGATACGCAGTATTTT. It translates to CASSIQGATDTQYF.

The rearrangement uses TRBV4-2 and TRBJ2-6; D not resolved. Germline loops: CDR1 LGHNA, CDR2 YNFKEQ. CDR3 length: 16 residues. V was cut by 8 bases and J by 0 bases, with 14 bases left in between. The CDR3 DNA reads TGTGCCAGCCGCGTGGCGCCACACTCTGGGGCCAACGTCCTGACTTTC. Protein sequence: CASRVAPHSGANVLTF.

This clonotype was found many times. The V and J genes are TRBV30 and TRBJ1-6; D is perhaps TRBD1 (6 bases). This CDR3 has 13 residues. Per germline, CDR1 GTSNPN and CDR2 SVGIG (reference sequence). Between the trimmed V and J ends, which lost 4 bases and 13 bases, there was a span of 17 bases. CDR3 protein: CAWIGQSSGPLHF. CDR3 coding DNA: TGTGCCTGGATCGGACAGTCCTCTGGGCCCCTCCACTTT.

This clonotype was seen many times. The J gene is TRBJ2-5, the V gene TRBV2; TRBD2 agrees at 8 bases. CDR1 SNHLY and CDR2 FYNNEI come from the germline V gene. The CDR3 contains 13 residues. The ends lost 8 bases at V and 2 bases at J; junction bases unmatched: 4. The DNA of the CDR3 is TGTGCCAGCCAAGTAGCGGGGCAAGAGACCCAGTACTTC. It yields the protein CASQVAGQETQYF.

The sample holds many counts of this clonotype. The gene calls are TRBV27 and TRBJ2-7, with 8 bases that match TRBD2. Germline-derived CDR1 and CDR2 are MNHEY and SMNVEV (reference sequence). The CDR3 length is 15 residues. Losses at the gene ends were 3 bases for V and 4 bases for J; bases not matched to a gene: 8. The CDR3 sequence is CASSLIREGIYEQYF. The CDR3 nucleotides are TGTGCCAGCAGTTTGATCCGGGAGGGAATTTACGAGCAGTACTTC.

This clonotype appeared many times. The chain joins TRBV20-1 to TRBJ1-6, with D uncertain. Germline V CDR1 and CDR2: DFQATT, SNEGSKA (reference sequence). V was pared by 2 bases and J by 5 bases, with 4 bases between. CDR3 length: 12 amino acids. CDR3 DNA: TGCAGTGCTAGACTGAATAATTCACCCCTCCACTTT. As protein: CSARLNNSPLHF.

This clonotype was detected many times. The chain has TRBV4-1 and TRBJ2-7; 9 bases line up with TRBD2. CDR3 size: 14 residues. V was clipped by 3 bases and J by 2 bases; unmatched bases: 2. Germline CDR1 reads MGHRA; CDR2 reads YSYEKL. CDR3: CASSQTSGTYEQYF. CDR3 nucleotides: TGCGCCAGCAGCCAGACTAGCGGTACCTACGAGCAGTACTTC.

The table lists this clonotype with a few counts. The chain is built from TRBV19 and TRBJ2-1; 11 bases fit TRBD2. Germline CDR1 reads LNHDA; CDR2 reads SQIVND (reference sequence). The CDR3 is 14 amino acids. Germline trimming cut 6 bases from V and 9 bases from J; bases unmatched to any gene: 7. The DNA of the CDR3 is TGTGCCAGTAGCAATAGCGGGAGGGCCGCTGAGCAGTTCTTC. It codes for CASSNSGRAAEQFF.

This clonotype occurred many times. The chain combines TRBV15 with TRBJ2-3; maybe TRBD2 (6 bases). The CDR3 spans 16 residues. V was cut by 5 bases and J by 6 bases, with 21 bases left in between. In germline, CDR1 is LNHNV, CDR2 YYDKDF (reference sequence). The CDR3: CATSAPGGSLGDTQYF. For the CDR3, the DNA is TGTGCCACCAGCGCTCCCGGGGGTAGCTTGGGGGATACGCAGTATTTT.

There are many counts of this clonotype. The CDR3 bases are TGTGCCAGCAGCCAAGAGGGGTTCGGAGGTCAGCCCCAGCATTTT. This encodes CASSQEGFGGQPQHF. The chain employs TRBV27 and TRBJ1-5, with D possibly matching TRBD1 (5 bases). Germline-derived CDR1 and CDR2 are MNHEY and SMNVEV (reference sequence). V lost 6 bases, J lost 6 bases, and 18 bases lay in between. The CDR3 extends over 15 amino acids.

The chain recombines TRBV24-1 with TRBJ2-1; no reliable D call. V was pared by 4 bases and J by 3 bases, with 9 bases between. Germline V lookup: CDR1 KGHDR, CDR2 SFDVKD. This CDR3 is built from 14 residues. The CDR3 region has the DNA TGTGCCACCAGTGAAGGGTTTGGCTACAATGAGCAGTTCTTC. Residues: CATSEGFGYNEQFF.

This clonotype was seen only a few times. The V and J genes are TRBV4-2 and TRBJ1-2, with no clear D. Per germline, CDR1 LGHNA and CDR2 YNFKEQ. The germline V and J ends were trimmed by 0 bases and 4 bases, with 12 bases remaining between them. This CDR3 has 15 residues. The CDR3 nucleotides are TGTGCCAGCAGCCAAGAACCGGTTCCAATCTATGGCTACACCTTC. Amino acid sequence: CASSQEPVPIYGYTF.

The chain is built from TRBV13 and TRBJ1-4; D call uncertain. The ends were cut back, 3 bases at V and 3 bases at J, with 5 bases in the middle. The CDR3 contains 13 residues. Germline CDR1 reads PRHDT; CDR2 reads FYEKMQ (reference sequence). CDR3 sequence (DNA): TGTGCCAGCAGCTTTAGTTCTAATGAAAAACTGTTTTTT. Amino acid sequence: CASSFSSNEKLFF.

This clonotype was counted ten times or more. The rearrangement uses TRBV30 and TRBJ1-6, with a tentative D call TRBD1 (5 bases). CDR3 size: 12 residues. Germline V gene sequence: CDR1 GTSNPN, CDR2 SVGIG (reference sequence). Trimming removed 2 bases at V and 7 bases at J, with 6 bases between. The CDR3 DNA reads TGTGCCTGGAGTCGACAGAATTCACCCCTCCACTTT. Amino acid sequence: CAWSRQNSPLHF.

This clonotype was recorded a few times. The rearrangement joins TRBV7-6 to TRBJ2-1; TRBD2 is a possible D gene (6 bases). V lost 6 bases to trimming and J lost 4 bases, with 16 bases between them. Germline CDR1 is SGHVS and CDR2 is FNYEAQ. CDR3 size: 15 residues. This CDR3 is CASSSGGDRYNEQFF. CDR3 DNA sequence: TGTGCCAGCAGTTCAGGCGGGGATCGGTACAATGAGCAGTTCTTC.

This rearrangement joins TRBV20-1 to TRBJ2-4; D uncertain. The CDR3 contains 14 residues. Trimming pared 0 bases from V and 0 bases from J, leaving 6 bases between. Per the germline V gene, CDR1 is DFQATT and CDR2 is SNEGSKA (reference sequence). The CDR3 sequence: CSARDRLAKNIQYF. The DNA for the CDR3 is TGCAGTGCTAGAGATCGATTAGCCAAAAACATTCAGTACTTC.

CDR3 in amino acids: CASSYLRLSGANVLTF. CDR3 sequence (DNA): TGTGCCAGCAGTTACCTCCGACTCTCTGGGGCCAACGTCCTGACTTTC. The chain is built from TRBV6-2 or TRBV6-3 and TRBJ2-6; no reliable D call. V was cut by 2 bases and J by 0 bases, with 8 bases left in between. The CDR3 is made up of 16 amino acids. The germline V gene has CDR1 MNHEY and CDR2 SVGEGT.

V gene TRBV11-3 combines with J gene TRBJ2-7; 10 bases agree with TRBD2. The germline V gene encodes CDR1 SGHNT and CDR2 YENEEA. The V segment lost 3 bases and the J segment 6 bases; nucleotides outside the gene matches: 14. This CDR3 has 17 amino acids. This CDR3 reads CASSLGTSATQGSEQYF. For the CDR3, the DNA is TGTGCCAGCAGCTTGGGGACTAGCGCAACACAGGGGAGCGAGCAGTACTTC.

In its sample, this clonotype was seen many times. The rearrangement links TRBV2 to TRBJ2-1, with 7 positions matching TRBD2. Germline V lookup: CDR1 SNHLY, CDR2 FYNNEI. Unmatched junction bases numbered 4, after V lost 5 bases and J lost 0 bases. The CDR3 is 15 residues long. The CDR3 is CASSLQRGSYNEQFF. CDR3 coding DNA: TGTGCCAGCAGTCTTCAGCGGGGCTCCTACAATGAGCAGTTCTTC.

This clonotype has at least ten counts. The chain is built from TRBV2 and TRBJ2-5, with D perhaps matching TRBD2 (7 bases). V lost 6 bases and J 2 bases, leaving 13 bases between the germline ends. CDR1 and CDR2 (germline): SNHLY, FYNNEI. This CDR3 contains 14 residues. The CDR3 bases are TGTGCCAGCAGCCGTGGGGGGGCGCAAGAGACCCAGTACTTC. Protein: CASSRGGAQETQYF.

Ten or more counts support this clonotype. V gene TRBV5-1 combines with J gene TRBJ1-1; 7 bases agree with TRBD1. The V and J ends lost 4 bases and 1 base, in that order; junction bases with no gene match: 4. The length of the CDR3 is 14 residues. Germline V CDR1 and CDR2: SGHRS, YFSETQ. The CDR3 nucleotides read TGCGCCAGCAGCCCGGGACAGACGAACACTGAAGCTTTCTTT. Translation gives CASSPGQTNTEAFF. Filled out from reference TRBV5-1 and TRBJ1-1, the complete variable domain reads KAGVTQTPRYLIKTRGQQVTLSCSPISGHRSVSWYQQTPGQGLQFLFEYFSETQRNKGNFPGRFSGRQFSNSRSEMNVSTLELGDSALYLCASSPGQTNTEAFFGQGTRLTVV.

This clonotype showed up many times. V and J are TRBV5-1 and TRBJ1-5, with D possibly matching TRBD1 (6 bases). Trimming cost V 0 bases and J 6 bases, with 16 bases left between them. The CDR3 has 16 residues. Germline CDR1 and CDR2: SGHRS and YFSETQ. The CDR3 is CASSLAAGVSGQPQHF. The CDR3 nucleotides read TGCGCCAGCAGCTTGGCGGCAGGGGTCAGCGGTCAGCCCCAGCATTTT.

The chain recombines TRBV19 with TRBJ2-7; 7 bases are a match to TRBD1. Germline values: CDR1 LNHDA, CDR2 SQIVND (reference sequence). V was pared by 0 bases and J by 1 base, with 3 bases of the junction left unmatched. The CDR3 covers 15 residues. The CDR3, as DNA: TGTGCCAGTAGTATAGAACCAGGGGGATCCTACGAGCAGTACTTC. This sequence encodes CASSIEPGGSYEQYF. Drawing the rest from reference TRBV19 and TRBJ2-7, the complete variable domain is DGGITQSPKYLFRKEGQNVTLSCEQNLNHDAMYWYRQDPGQGLRLIYYSQIVNDFQKGDIAEGYSVSREKKESFPLTVTSAQKNPTAFYLCASSIEPGGSYEQYFGPGTRLTVT.

This clonotype was counted only a few times. The genes are TRBV28 and TRBJ2-2, with D possibly TRBD2 on 6 matching bases. V was cut by 4 bases and J by 0 bases, with 9 bases left in between. The germline V gene encodes CDR1 MDHEN and CDR2 SYDVKM. The CDR3 has 15 amino acids. The CDR3 DNA is TGTGCCAGCAGTTCAGGAGGGGCGAACACCGGGGAGCTGTTTTTT. This sequence encodes CASSSGGANTGELFF.

The chain combines TRBV14 with TRBJ1-2, with no clear D. CDR3 length equals 14 residues. Per germline, CDR1 SGHDN and CDR2 FVKESK. Trimming removed 1 base at V and 7 bases at J, with 13 bases between. The CDR3 spells CASSQARNQIGYTF. The CDR3 DNA reads TGTGCCAGCAGCCAAGCCCGCAACCAAATTGGCTACACCTTC.

This clonotype was recorded many times. This chain joins TRBV18 and TRBJ1-3; TRBD1 might be the D (5 bases). Per germline, CDR1 KGHSH and CDR2 LQKENI. V shed 3 bases and J shed 0 bases, with 12 bases lying between them. This CDR3 is built from 16 residues. CDR3 sequence reads: CASSPPRAGSGNTIYF. The CDR3 bases are TGTGCCAGCTCACCGCCCAGGGCTGGCTCTGGAAACACCATATATTTT.

J is TRBJ2-3 and V is TRBV18; 7 bases line up with TRBD2. Losses at the gene ends were 1 base for V and 0 bases for J; bases not matched to a gene: 4. The CDR3 extends over 16 amino acids. From germline, CDR1 is KGHSH and CDR2 LQKENI. The CDR3, as DNA: TGTGCCAGCTCACCACAGAGCGGGAAGAGCACAGATACGCAGTATTTT. Translation gives CASSPQSGKSTDTQYF.